Each of the 12 T cell receptor beta chains below was sequenced from the same sample in a study of shared clonotypes between healthy human individuals. Using immunoSEQ multiplex PCR, the repertoire was profiled, and TCRdb retains in-frame clones only, with some absent. The sample includes roughly 1,800,000 clones, about 95% seen only once; the top ten take around 1.2%. CD45RO-negative, CCR7-positively selected cells formed the naive CD8 fraction, excluding terminally differentiated effector memory CD45RA+ cells. The sequenced sample was naive CD8+ T cells sorted from blood. Receptors were obtained from a young man in good health.

The chain joins TRBV27 to TRBJ2-7, with 11 bases aligning to TRBD1. The CDR3 has 15 residues. The germline V gene encodes CDR1 MNHEY and CDR2 SMNVEV (reference sequence). Trimming took 3 bases from V and 6 from J; bases not matched to a gene: 7. The DNA of the CDR3 is TGTGCCAGCAGTTTGTGGGGGACAGGGGGGGGCGAGCAGTACTTC. This codes for CASSLWGTGGGEQYF.

The rearrangement uses TRBV27 and TRBJ2-7; D possibly matches TRBD1 or TRBD2 (6 bases each). CDR1 is MNHEY and CDR2 is SMNVEV in the germline V gene (reference sequence). Trimming stripped 5 bases from V and 4 bases from J, with 12 bases between. This CDR3 region has 13 residues. CDR3 DNA: TGTGCCAGCAGTCCCCGGGGGCATTACGAGCAGTACTTC. It codes for CASSPRGHYEQYF.

The genes are TRBV5-1 and TRBJ1-4; a possible D gene is TRBD1 (5 bases). CDR1 is SGHRS and CDR2 is YFSETQ in the germline V gene. The V and J ends lost 0 bases and 0 bases respectively, with 15 bases between them. The CDR3 has 18 amino acids. CDR3: CASSLVGDSSSTNEKLFF. CDR3 in DNA: TGCGCCAGCAGCTTGGTGGGGGATTCCTCCTCAACTAATGAAAAACTGTTTTTT. The entire variable domain, with the rest obtained from reference TRBV5-1 and TRBJ1-4, is as follows: KAGVTQTPRYLIKTRGQQVTLSCSPISGHRSVSWYQQTPGQGLQFLFEYFSETQRNKGNFPGRFSGRQFSNSRSEMNVSTLELGDSALYLCASSLVGDSSSTNEKLFFGSGTQLSVL.

The chain employs TRBV4-1 and TRBJ1-1; weak D call: TRBD1 (6 bases). The CDR3 has 17 amino acids. Trimming cost V 3 bases and J 0 bases, with 17 bases left between them. From germline, CDR1 is MGHRA and CDR2 YSYEKL. CDR3 sequence reads: CASSQGAPRGMNTEAFF. The CDR3, as DNA: TGCGCCAGCAGCCAGGGGGCCCCGAGGGGCATGAACACTGAAGCTTTCTTT.

This chain connects TRBV27 to TRBJ1-3, with TRBD1 identical over 7 bases. This CDR3 has 14 amino acids. Germline CDR1 is MNHEY and CDR2 is SMNVEV (reference sequence). Trimming removed 5 bases from V and 2 bases from J; junction bases left unmatched: 3. The CDR3: CASSPTGAGNTIYF. For the CDR3, the DNA is TGTGCCAGCAGTCCAACAGGGGCTGGAAACACCATATATTTT.

This chain connects TRBV5-8 to TRBJ2-1; TRBD1 agrees at 7 bases. Germline trimming cut 4 bases from V and 4 bases from J; bases unmatched to any gene: 8. The CDR3 contains 15 residues. Germline assignment: CDR1 SGHTS and CDR2 YDEGEE. Written as DNA, the CDR3 is TGTGCCAGCAGCATCACAGGGGTGGTGTACAATGAGCAGTTCTTC. It translates to CASSITGVVYNEQFF.

The chain is built from TRBV13 and TRBJ1-1; D remains ambiguous. The germline V gene encodes CDR1 PRHDT and CDR2 FYEKMQ (reference sequence). CDR3 size: 15 residues. The V and J ends lost 4 bases and 1 base respectively, with 13 bases between them. CDR3 residues: CASSSSGYRNTEAFF. As DNA, the CDR3 is TGTGCCAGCAGCTCGTCGGGGTATCGGAACACTGAAGCTTTCTTT.

The chain links TRBV6-1 to TRBJ2-2; D is undetermined. CDR3 length equals 12 residues. Germline CDR1 MNHNS, CDR2 SASEGT. V was shortened by 1 base and J by 7 bases, with 4 bases between the two germline ends. CDR3 in amino acids: CASSEEGGELFF. The CDR3, as DNA: TGTGCCAGCAGTGAAGAGGGCGGGGAGCTGTTTTTT.

The chain has TRBV7-9 and TRBJ1-5; D remains unclear. The germline V gene has CDR1 SEHNR and CDR2 FQNEAQ (reference sequence). The ends were cut back, 5 bases at V and 9 bases at J, with 11 bases in the middle. The CDR3 sequence is 12 residues long. CDR3 in DNA: TGTGCCAGCAGCCTAACCTCGTGGCCCCAGCATTTT. Its translation is CASSLTSWPQHF.

The J gene is TRBJ1-2, the V gene TRBV30, with D perhaps TRBD1 (6 bases). CDR3 size: 12 residues. Germline-derived CDR1 and CDR2 are GTSNPN and SVGIG (reference sequence). Trimming left V 4 bases short and J 8 bases short, with 14 bases between. The CDR3 region has the DNA TGTGCCTGGACCGAACAGGGTCACGGCTACACCTTC. This translates into CAWTEQGHGYTF.

The chain carries TRBV28 and TRBJ2-2; D is unclear. This CDR3 spans 13 amino acids. The V gene lost 7 bases and the J gene lost 6 bases, with 12 bases spanning the gap. CDR1 is MDHEN and CDR2 is SYDVKM in the germline V gene. The CDR3 sequence is CASTVADPGELFF. CDR3 DNA sequence: TGTGCCAGCACCGTGGCGGATCCCGGGGAGCTGTTTTTT.

The chain has TRBV7-9 and TRBJ2-1; D not resolved. Germline V lookup: CDR1 SEHNR, CDR2 FQNEAQ (reference sequence). V was clipped by 0 bases and J by 2 bases, with 11 bases between them. The CDR3 covers 16 residues. In nucleotides, the CDR3 is TGTGCCAGCAGCTTAGCGAGAGACTTTCCCTACAATGAGCAGTTCTTC. Translating it yields CASSLARDFPYNEQFF.